Below, 20 T cell receptor beta chains from the same sample are listed, as sequenced in a study of response to subunit inactivated influenza vaccine (dated by TCRdb to the late 2010s). Libraries were made using RT-PCR. The run used an Illumina HiSeq 2500. TCRdb trimmed public reads at Q25 via fastp, called clones via MiXCR and kept in-frame beta chains. Entries are consolidated by CDR3 protein sequence, retaining the most common genes and DNA. The sample data list over 800,000 distinct CDR3 sequences, and around 20% of these were observed just once. Roughly 10% of the sample is in the top ten clones. This specimen consisted of PBMCs from blood, obtained 5 days after vaccination. The receptors stem from a man aged 50 to 59 who received an inactivated influenza vaccine. Donor details come from another sample of the same person, matched by shared clones.

This chain connects TRBV3-1 to TRBJ2-5; D gene uncertain. CDR3 length: 14 residues. CDR1 LGHDT and CDR2 YNNKEL come from the germline V gene (reference sequence). Trimming stripped 4 bases from V and 7 bases from J, with 16 bases between. The CDR3, as DNA: TGTGCCAGCAGCCTACCGGGTGGAGTAAGGACCCAGTACTTC. It yields the protein CASSLPGGVRTQYF.

The J gene is TRBJ2-2, the V gene TRBV20-1; maybe TRBD2 (7 bases). Trimming cost V 6 bases and J 3 bases, with 14 bases left between them. Germline V gene data show CDR1 as DFQATT and CDR2 as SNEGSKA (reference sequence). This CDR3 is built from 14 residues. This chain's CDR3 is CSALVGGHTGELFF. CDR3 coding DNA: TGCAGTGCCCTCGTGGGGGGGCACACCGGGGAGCTGTTTTTT.

The rearrangement joins TRBV7-6 to TRBJ2-7; TRBD2 agrees at 10 bases. The CDR3 spans 15 residues. CDR1 is SGHVS, CDR2 FNYEAQ, per germline. The V segment lost 5 bases and the J segment 3 bases; nucleotides outside the gene matches: 7. CDR3 coding DNA: TGTGCCAGCAGCCCCGAAGCTAGCGGGGGCTACGAGCAGTACTTC. Its translation is CASSPEASGGYEQYF.

This clonotype was observed at least ten times. This chain joins TRBV23-1 and TRBJ2-7; D might be TRBD1 (6 bases). TRBV23-1 is flagged as an ORF with uncertain function. The CDR3 consists of 13 residues. Deletions cut 3 bases from V and 6 bases from J, with 12 bases between. CDR3 protein: CASSHHGTLEQYF. DNA of the CDR3: TGCGCCAGCAGTCATCACGGGACACTCGAGCAGTACTTC.

V is TRBV6-1 and J is TRBJ2-5; D possibly corresponds to TRBD2 (5 bases). V was shortened by 3 bases and J by 5 bases, with 10 bases between the two germline ends. This CDR3 spans 13 amino acids. CDR1 MNHNS and CDR2 SASEGT come from the germline V gene. CDR3 region: CASSDGVRETQYF. For the CDR3, the DNA is TGTGCCAGCAGTGACGGGGTTAGGGAGACCCAGTACTTC.

The chain employs TRBV24-1 and TRBJ2-1; D is ambiguous. Germline V gene data show CDR1 as KGHDR and CDR2 as SFDVKD. V lost 1 base and J 3 bases, leaving 6 bases between the germline ends. The CDR3 has 14 residues. CDR3 in DNA: TGTGCCACCAGTGATTTTAGACACTACAATGAGCAGTTCTTC. Translated, it gives CATSDFRHYNEQFF.

The table lists this clonotype with many counts. The rearrangement joins TRBV6-5 to TRBJ2-2; D could derive from TRBD1 or TRBD2 (5 bases each). The germline V gene encodes CDR1 MNHEY and CDR2 SVGAGI. The CDR3 is 16 amino acids. V was clipped by 0 bases and J by 6 bases, with 14 bases between them. CDR3 protein: CASSYSGLATSGELFF. For the CDR3, the DNA is TGTGCCAGCAGTTACTCGGGGCTAGCCACCTCCGGGGAGCTGTTTTTT.

This clonotype was detected once. Germline and junction disagree at one end, which may indicate a read error. The CDR3 loop is CASSAKSNVGQHF. CDR3 bases: TGTGCCAGCAGTGCCAAATCAAATGTCGGGCAGCACTTC. J is TRBJ2-7 and V is TRBV28; no clear D. The CDR3 extends over 13 amino acids. Germline values: CDR1 MDHEN, CDR2 SYDVKM.

This chain connects TRBV7-2 to TRBJ2-1; TRBD2 aligns across 13 bases. CDR1 is SGHTA, CDR2 FQGNSA, per germline. The V gene end was trimmed by 7 bases and the J gene end by 5 bases; junction bases not matched to a gene: 5. The CDR3 sequence is 15 residues long. The DNA of the CDR3 is TGTGCCAGCAACACCGGACTAGCGGGAGACAATGAGCAGTTCTTC. Translated: CASNTGLAGDNEQFF. The variable domain in full, with the rest retrieved from reference TRBV7-2 and TRBJ2-1, is GAGVSQSPSNKVTEKGKDVELRCDPISGHTALYWYRQSLGQGLEFLIYFQGNSAPDKSGLPSDRFSAERTGGSVSTLTIQRTQQEDSAVYLCASNTGLAGDNEQFFGPGTRLTVL.

Comment on this clonotype: This clone may be a read error of a much larger clone one base away. The chain uses TRBV12-3 or TRBV12-4 and TRBJ1-1; D is perhaps TRBD1 (5 bases). V lost 6 bases and J 4 bases, leaving 18 bases between the germline ends. The CDR3 length is 15 residues. The CDR3: CASSPRHGGGTEAFF. The CDR3 bases are TGTGCCAGCAGCCCCAGACACGGGGGAGGCACTGAAGCTTTCTTT.

The J gene is TRBJ2-1, the V gene TRBV7-7; D is unresolved. Trimming stripped 0 bases from V and 9 bases from J, with 6 bases between. The CDR3 consists of 12 residues. Germline CDR1 is SSHAT and CDR2 is FNYEAQ (reference sequence). The CDR3 is CASSLAITEQFF. In DNA, the CDR3 is TGTGCCAGCAGCTTAGCTATCACTGAGCAGTTCTTC. Full variable domain (missing parts from reference TRBV7-7 and TRBJ2-1): GAGVSQSPRYKVTKRGQDVTLRCDPISSHATLYWYQQALGQGPEFLTYFNYEAQPDKSGLPSDRFSAERPEGSISTLTIQRTEQRDSAMYRCASSLAITEQFFGPGTRLTVL.

Only a few counts were recorded for this clonotype. This chain connects TRBV12-3 or TRBV12-4 to TRBJ2-6, with unresolved D. V lost 10 bases and J 0 bases, leaving 7 bases between the germline ends. The CDR3 extends over 13 amino acids. As DNA, the CDR3 is TGTGCCAATGCCTTCTCTGGGGCCAACGTCCTGACTTTC. Amino acid sequence: CANAFSGANVLTF.

A few counts support this clonotype. V is TRBV20-1 and J is TRBJ1-2; a possible D gene is TRBD1 (5 bases). The CDR3 extends over 12 amino acids. The V gene's germline CDR1 is DFQATT and CDR2 SNEGSKA (reference sequence). Trimming cost V 5 bases and J 8 bases, with 15 bases left between them. CDR3 loop: CSAPQGGHGYTF. CDR3 sequence (DNA): TGCAGTGCTCCCCAGGGAGGGCACGGCTACACCTTC.

The V gene is TRBV4-1, the J gene TRBJ2-7; no firm D call. The CDR3 consists of 13 residues. The V gene's germline CDR1 is MGHRA and CDR2 YSYEKL. The V gene lost 3 bases and the J gene lost 7 bases, with 13 bases spanning the gap. The DNA for the CDR3 is TGCGCCAGCAGCCAGGCTCAGATTGGAGAGCAGTACTTC. Translating gives CASSQAQIGEQYF.

In its sample, this clonotype was seen a few times. The chain carries TRBV5-4 and TRBJ1-1, with D unclear. This CDR3 contains 13 residues. Trimming took 4 bases from V and 3 from J, leaving 10 bases between them. CDR1 is SGHNT, CDR2 YYREEE, per germline (reference sequence). CDR3 nucleotide sequence: TGTGCCAGCAGCCCCGCGGGGTACACTGAAGCTTTCTTT. Translating it yields CASSPAGYTEAFF.

This clonotype showed up just a few times. The rearrangement joins TRBV5-1 to TRBJ1-1; D is unclear. Per the germline V gene, CDR1 is SGHRS and CDR2 is YFSETQ. Trimming removed 3 bases from V and 2 bases from J, with 14 bases in between. The CDR3 is made up of 15 amino acids. The CDR3 DNA follows: TGCGCCAGCAGCTGGACCTCGACAACTAACACTGAAGCTTTCTTT. Protein product: CASSWTSTTNTEAFF.

This clonotype was found a few times. In DNA, the CDR3 is TGTGCCAGCAGCTTGGGTCCTCAGACGACCTACAATGAGCAGTTCTTC. This gives the protein CASSLGPQTTYNEQFF. The chain recombines TRBV5-6 with TRBJ2-1, with unresolved D. Germline V gives CDR1 SGHDT, CDR2 YYEEEE. The CDR3 runs to 16 residues. Between the trimmed V and J ends, which lost 0 bases and 2 bases, there was a span of 12 bases. The full variable domain, with the rest looked up from reference TRBV5-6 and TRBJ2-1, is DAGVTQSPTHLIKTRGQQVTLRCSPKSGHDTVSWYQQALGQGPQFIFQYYEEEERQRGNFPDRFSGHQFPNYSSELNVNALLLGDSALYLCASSLGPQTTYNEQFFGPGTRLTVL.

The J gene is TRBJ2-1, the V gene TRBV6-2 or TRBV6-3; D gene uncertain. CDR1 is MNHEY, CDR2 SVGEGT, per germline. Trimming pared 0 bases from V and 4 bases from J, leaving 10 bases between. CDR3 size: 15 residues. CDR3 nucleotides: TGTGCCAGCAGTTACTCTGACGGAACGTACAATGAGCAGTTCTTC. It codes for CASSYSDGTYNEQFF.

The rearrangement uses TRBV28 and TRBJ1-2; D possibly corresponds to TRBD1 (6 bases). This CDR3 is built from 13 residues. Germline V CDR1 and CDR2: MDHEN, SYDVKM. V was cut by 6 bases and J by 8 bases, with 16 bases left in between. DNA for the CDR3: TGTGCCAGCAGCTCAGACAGGTTAAGAGGCTACACCTTC. This gives the protein CASSSDRLRGYTF.

This clonotype was picked up a small number of times. The chain has TRBV21-1 and TRBJ2-1; TRBD1 is taken as the D call from the table, unchecked against the DNA. TRBV21-1 has pseudogene status. The CDR3 is 14 amino acids. The CDR3 loop reads CASTHRISGTEQFF. In DNA form, the CDR3 reads TGTGCCAGCACCCACCGGATCAGCGGGACAGAGCAGTTCTTC.